The 32 T cell receptor beta chains presented below share a single source sample, sequenced in a study of cytomegalovirus exposure and HLA in healthy donors. The PCR was carried out with 60 Vbeta primers and 13 Jbeta primers. Method: immunoSEQ multiplex PCR; TCRdb's copy keeps in-frame clones and lacks some. Among approximately 110,000 clones listed, about 80% were seen once. The specimen sequenced was PBMCs. Receptors originate from a man in his fifties or sixties in good health and CMV-seropositive.

J is TRBJ1-1 and V is TRBV6-1; D is undetermined. From germline, CDR1 is MNHNS and CDR2 SASEGT. Trimming took 2 bases from V and 3 from J, leaving 7 bases between them. CDR3 size: 13 residues. The CDR3 DNA follows: TGTGCCAGCAGTGAATTGAGGGACACTGAAGCTTTCTTT. Its translation: CASSELRDTEAFF.

This clone was seen only once. CDR3 residues: CASSLGQVYYEQYF. Written as DNA, the CDR3 is TGCGCCAGCAGCCTGGGACAGGTGTACTACGAGCAGTACTTC. The chain carries TRBV5-1 and TRBJ2-7; the match to TRBD1 covers 8 bases. The junction had 6 bases not matched to a gene; V was cut back by 4 bases and J by 3 bases. The CDR3 loop spans 14 amino acids. Germline values: CDR1 SGHRS, CDR2 YFSETQ.

This clone was seen only a few times. The chain employs TRBV5-1 and TRBJ2-5, with 7 bases aligning to TRBD1. Germline CDR1 reads SGHRS; CDR2 reads YFSETQ. This CDR3 comprises 13 residues. V trimming: 2 bases; J trimming: 2 bases; junction bases outside the gene matches: 0. The CDR3 region is CASSLQGQETQYF. CDR3 coding DNA: TGCGCCAGCAGCTTACAGGGGCAAGAGACCCAGTACTTC. The full variable domain, its missing parts supplied by reference TRBV5-1 and TRBJ2-5, is KAGVTQTPRYLIKTRGQQVTLSCSPISGHRSVSWYQQTPGQGLQFLFEYFSETQRNKGNFPGRFSGRQFSNSRSEMNVSTLELGDSALYLCASSLQGQETQYFGPGTRLLVL.

The chain is built from TRBV19 and TRBJ1-6; 7 bases are a match to TRBD1. The V segment lost 6 bases and the J segment 7 bases; nucleotides outside the gene matches: 3. This CDR3 has 13 amino acids. Germline CDR1 reads LNHDA; CDR2 reads SQIVND (reference sequence). CDR3 DNA: TGTGCCAGTAGCGACAGGGACAATTCACCCCTCCACTTT. Translated, it gives CASSDRDNSPLHF. Full variable domain (missing parts from reference TRBV19 and TRBJ1-6): DGGITQSPKYLFRKEGQNVTLSCEQNLNHDAMYWYRQDPGQGLRLIYYSQIVNDFQKGDIAEGYSVSREKKESFPLTVTSAQKNPTAFYLCASSDRDNSPLHFGNGTRLTVT.

The V gene is TRBV6-1, the J gene TRBJ2-7; TRBD1 matches 7 bases. Germline assignment: CDR1 MNHNS and CDR2 SASEGT. This CDR3 region has 14 residues. J was trimmed by 5 bases and V by 6 bases; bases with no gene match: 10. The CDR3: CASRDNHRGHEQYF. The CDR3 DNA is TGTGCCAGCAGGGATAACCACAGGGGCCACGAGCAGTACTTC.

The chain is built from TRBV10-3 and TRBJ2-5; 9 bases map to TRBD1. Per germline, CDR1 ENHRY and CDR2 SYGVKD. This CDR3 contains 16 residues. J was trimmed by 1 base and V by 0 bases; bases with no gene match: 3. As DNA, the CDR3 is TGTGCCATCAGTGAGTCGAGGACAGGGGCCCAAGAGACCCAGTACTTC. Protein: CAISESRTGAQETQYF.

This clone was counted a single time. V is TRBV9 and J is TRBJ2-2; tentatively, D is TRBD1 (6 bases). Per the germline V gene, CDR1 is SGDLS and CDR2 is YYNGEE. CDR3 size: 16 residues. The V gene lost 4 bases and the J gene lost 2 bases, with 15 bases spanning the gap. The CDR3 sequence: CASSPRRGANTGELFF. DNA for the CDR3: TGTGCCAGCAGCCCCCGCAGGGGCGCTAACACCGGGGAGCTGTTTTTT.

The rearrangement links TRBV28 to TRBJ1-2; TRBD1 matches at 11 bases. Trimming removed 7 bases from V and 10 bases from J; junction bases left unmatched: 5. Germline-derived CDR1 and CDR2 are MDHEN and SYDVKM. The CDR3 spans 12 residues. DNA for the CDR3: TGTGCCAGCACCCGGACAGGGGGCGACTACACCTTC. It translates to CASTRTGGDYTF.

The chain links TRBV18 to TRBJ2-4; 7 positions match TRBD2. Germline assignment: CDR1 KGHSH and CDR2 LQKENI. V gave up 3 bases and J gave up 8 bases; unmatched junction bases: 16. This CDR3 has 17 residues. Here the CDR3 DNA reads TGTGCCAGCTCACCCTCTATGGGGCGGGAGAGGATAGACATTCAGTACTTC. Translated: CASSPSMGRERIDIQYF.

This clone was counted once. This chain joins TRBV2 and TRBJ1-2, with a possible D match to TRBD1 (5 bases). The CDR3 totals 14 residues. V shed 6 bases and J shed 0 bases, with 11 bases lying between them. The germline V gene has CDR1 SNHLY and CDR2 FYNNEI. CDR3 protein: CASRPGLTNYGYTF. In DNA, the CDR3 is TGTGCCAGCAGGCCGGGACTTACTAACTATGGCTACACCTTC. Using reference TRBV2 and TRBJ1-2 for the parts outside the CDR3, the full variable domain is EPEVTQTPSHQVTQMGQEVILRCVPISNHLYFYWYRQILGQKVEFLVSFYNNEISEKSEIFDDQFSVERPDGSNFTLKIRSTKLEDSAMYFCASRPGLTNYGYTFGSGTRLTVV.

In this sample, this clone turned up once. Other DNA sequences in this specimen translate into the identical CDR3. This sequence joins TRBV6-5 and TRBJ2-3, with a weak D call TRBD1 (7 bases). CDR3 size: 14 residues. Germline lookup yields CDR1 MNHEY and CDR2 SVGAGI. Trimming removed 8 bases at V and 2 bases at J, with 14 bases between. The CDR3 nucleotides read TGTGCCAGCGGACGACAGGGACTCACAGATACGCAGTATTTT. Protein sequence: CASGRQGLTDTQYF.

V is TRBV9 and J is TRBJ2-7; maybe TRBD2 (5 bases). The V gene lost 3 bases and the J gene lost 7 bases, with 17 bases spanning the gap. The CDR3 has 14 amino acids. In germline, CDR1 is SGDLS, CDR2 YYNGEE. The chain's CDR3 is CASSEGLIVGEQYF. DNA for the CDR3: TGTGCCAGCAGCGAAGGACTCATTGTGGGGGAGCAGTACTTC. Combining the CDR3 with reference TRBV9 and TRBJ2-7 gives the whole variable domain DSGVTQTPKHLITATGQRVTLRCSPRSGDLSVYWYQQSLDQGLQFLIQYYNGEERAKGNILERFSAQQFPDLHSELNLSSLELGDSALYFCASSEGLIVGEQYFGPGTRLTVT.

This chain links TRBV7-3 with TRBJ2-7; 7 nucleotides align to TRBD1. With 5 bases clipped from V and 0 bases from J, the junction kept 7 bases outside the gene matches. CDR1 is SGHTA, CDR2 FQGTGA, per germline. The CDR3 consists of 15 residues. The CDR3 protein is CASSGNGTDSYEQYF. The CDR3 region has the DNA TGTGCCAGCAGCGGTAACGGGACAGACTCCTACGAGCAGTACTTC.

This chain uses TRBV11-2 with TRBJ2-5, with D maybe TRBD1 (5 bases). The CDR3 contains 15 residues. Germline assignment: CDR1 SGHAT and CDR2 FQNNGV. Trimming left V 0 bases short and J 6 bases short, with 14 bases between. The CDR3 loop is CASSLELQVGKTQYF. The CDR3 region has the DNA TGTGCCAGCAGCTTAGAGCTACAGGTCGGAAAGACCCAGTACTTC.

The genes are TRBV5-1 and TRBJ1-2; weak D call: TRBD1 (6 bases). The length of the CDR3 is 15 residues. Between the trimmed V and J ends, which lost 0 bases and 3 bases, there was a span of 12 bases. CDR1 is SGHRS and CDR2 is YFSETQ in the germline V gene. In nucleotides, the CDR3 is TGCGCCAGCAGCTTGGCCGGAGGGGGGGACTATGGCTACACCTTC. This translates into CASSLAGGGDYGYTF.

The V gene is TRBV6-5, the J gene TRBJ2-1; the match to TRBD2 covers 13 bases. CDR1 MNHEY and CDR2 SVGAGI come from the germline V gene. The CDR3 is made up of 14 amino acids. Trimming at V came to 7 bases and at J to 7 bases, leaving 4 bases not matched to a gene. This chain's CDR3 is CASNRGLAGNEQFF. The CDR3 DNA reads TGTGCCAGCAATAGGGGACTAGCGGGAAATGAGCAGTTCTTC.

This chain uses TRBV5-1 with TRBJ1-6, with TRBD1 as a possible D gene (5 bases). CDR1 is SGHRS, CDR2 YFSETQ, per germline. V lost 0 bases and J lost 0, with 13 bases in between. This CDR3 has 18 residues. CDR3 protein: CASSLAPQGSSYNSPLHF. CDR3 nucleotides: TGCGCCAGCAGCTTGGCCCCCCAGGGTAGCTCCTATAATTCACCCCTCCACTTT.

The chain combines TRBV10-3 with TRBJ1-2; 7 bases align to TRBD1. With 3 bases clipped from V and 3 bases from J, the junction kept 7 bases outside the gene matches. CDR1 is ENHRY and CDR2 is SYGVKD in the germline V gene. The CDR3 contains 15 residues. The CDR3 region is CAISDSSGGDYGYTF. The CDR3 DNA is TGTGCCATCAGTGATTCGTCAGGGGGAGACTATGGCTACACCTTC.

The rearrangement joins TRBV29-1 to TRBJ1-3; D gene unclear. The length of the CDR3 is 11 residues. Trimming shortened V by 6 bases and J by 4 bases, and 7 bases separated the two germline ends. Per germline, CDR1 SQVTM and CDR2 ANQGSEA. DNA of the CDR3: TGCAGCGTCGGAGACGGAAACACCATATATTTT. It translates to CSVGDGNTIYF.

The rearrangement uses TRBV7-9 and TRBJ2-7; a weak D match, TRBD2 (5 bases). The CDR3 has 17 amino acids. Trimming left V 5 bases short and J 2 bases short, with 22 bases between. In germline, CDR1 is SEHNR, CDR2 FQNEAQ (reference sequence). CDR3 sequence: CASSEGYRDLTTYEQYF. As DNA, the CDR3 is TGTGCCAGCAGCGAAGGGTACCGGGATTTAACCACCTACGAGCAGTACTTC.

The genes are TRBV30 and TRBJ2-7; TRBD1 aligns across 8 bases. CDR3 length: 17 residues. The junction had 15 bases not matched to a gene; V was cut back by 3 bases and J by 2 bases. The germline V gene has CDR1 GTSNPN and CDR2 SVGIG (reference sequence). The CDR3 here is CAWSLPLPGQAPYEQYF. CDR3 nucleotides: TGTGCCTGGAGCTTACCGTTACCGGGACAGGCGCCCTACGAGCAGTACTTC.

The J gene is TRBJ2-5, the V gene TRBV12-5, with 8 bases fitting TRBD1. The CDR3 covers 16 residues. The ends lost 0 bases at V and 5 bases at J; junction bases unmatched: 8. Germline V gives CDR1 LGHNT, CDR2 FRNRAP. The CDR3 loop reads CASGLVRSGGMETQYF. The CDR3 DNA reads as TGTGCTAGTGGTTTGGTAAGATCAGGGGGCATGGAGACCCAGTACTTC.

The chain carries TRBV5-1 and TRBJ2-1, with 8 bases identical to TRBD2. Unmatched junction bases numbered 10, after V lost 7 bases and J lost 7 bases. CDR1 is SGHRS, CDR2 YFSETQ, per germline. The CDR3 has 14 residues. The CDR3 DNA reads TGCGCCAGCCGCGTAGCGGGAAGGGCTAATGAGCAGTTCTTC. It specifies CASRVAGRANEQFF.

The genes are TRBV2 and TRBJ2-5; weak D call: TRBD2 (5 bases). The J call is in doubt because the DNA end fits TRBJ2-7 better. Germline CDR1 SNHLY, CDR2 FYNNEI. This CDR3 has 14 residues. CDR3 nucleotides: TGTGCCAGCATCACCTTAGGTCGAGGAGGCGAGCAGTACTTC. Translating gives CASITLGRGGEQYF.

The V and J genes are TRBV4-2 and TRBJ2-3; D is ambiguous. The germline CDR1 and CDR2 sequences are LGHNA and YNFKEQ. The CDR3 runs to 15 residues. Trimming pared 0 bases from V and 2 bases from J, leaving 9 bases between. This chain's CDR3 is CASSQEGTLTDTQYF. The CDR3 DNA is TGTGCCAGCAGCCAAGAGGGCACCCTCACAGATACGCAGTATTTT.

The J gene is TRBJ1-5, the V gene TRBV10-1, with D perhaps matching TRBD1 (6 bases). Trimming removed 0 bases at V and 11 bases at J, with 17 bases between. This CDR3 contains 15 residues. The germline CDR1 and CDR2 sequences are WNHNN and SYGVQD (reference sequence). The CDR3 DNA follows: TGCGCCAGCAGTGAGTCAGACAGGCCCGTCTTGGCCCAGCATTTT. As protein: CASSESDRPVLAQHF.

CDR3 sequence: CASSLIPSGGYNEQFF. For the CDR3, the DNA is TGTGCCAGCAGCTTAATCCCCAGCGGGGGCTACAATGAGCAGTTCTTC. This sequence joins TRBV7-2 and TRBJ2-1, with 8 bases aligning to TRBD2. The J segment lost 3 bases and the V segment lost 2 bases, leaving 6 bases of the junction unmatched. CDR3 length: 16 residues. Germline V lookup: CDR1 SGHTA, CDR2 FQGNSA.

The V and J genes are TRBV27 and TRBJ1-4; D is ambiguous. Trimming took off 2 bases at V and 6 bases at J, with 10 bases between the two ends. The length of the CDR3 is 14 residues. Germline CDR1 reads MNHEY; CDR2 reads SMNVEV (reference sequence). The CDR3 DNA reads as TGTGCCAGCAGTTTACGGGTAGGAGATGAAAAACTGTTTTTT. The encoded protein is CASSLRVGDEKLFF. Combining the CDR3 with reference TRBV27 and TRBJ1-4 gives the whole variable domain EAQVTQNPRYLITVTGKKLTVTCSQNMNHEYMSWYRQDPGLGLRQIYYSMNVEVTDKGDVPEGYKVSRKEKRNFPLILESPSPNQTSLYFCASSLRVGDEKLFFGSGTQLSVL.

The rearrangement links TRBV6-4 to TRBJ2-1; 13 bases are shared with TRBD2. The germline V gene has CDR1 MRHNA and CDR2 SNTAGT. This CDR3 region has 15 residues. V lost 5 bases and J lost 5; bases outside the gene matches: 3. The CDR3 protein is CASSRGTSGDNEQFF. As DNA, the CDR3 is TGTGCCAGCAGTAGGGGGACTAGCGGGGACAATGAGCAGTTCTTC.

The chain carries TRBV28 and TRBJ2-7; TRBD1 matches at 7 bases. V was clipped by 10 bases and J by 1 base; unmatched bases: 7. The CDR3 loop spans 13 amino acids. Germline V CDR1 and CDR2: MDHEN, SYDVKM. The CDR3 DNA follows: TGTGCCACCCTAACAGGGGATTCCTACGAGCAGTACTTC. This sequence encodes CATLTGDSYEQYF.

The V call is TRBV12-5, the J call TRBJ1-1; D is uncertain. Germline values: CDR1 LGHNT, CDR2 FRNRAP. This CDR3 is built from 13 residues. Trimming shortened V by 4 bases and J by 4 bases, and 10 bases separated the two germline ends. For the CDR3, the DNA is TGTGCTAGTGGTTCCCTAGCCGGCACTGAAGCTTTCTTT. Its translation is CASGSLAGTEAFF.

The chain couples TRBV25-1 to TRBJ1-2; maybe TRBD1 (5 bases). The V gene lost 4 bases and the J gene lost 8 bases, with 11 bases spanning the gap. Germline assignment: CDR1 MGHDK and CDR2 SYGVNS. The CDR3 runs to 12 residues. The CDR3 here is CASSAIGGGYTF. DNA for the CDR3: TGTGCCAGCAGTGCTATTGGGGGGGGCTACACCTTC.